One and the same sample provided the 10 T cell receptor beta chains below, sequenced in a study of T cells after yellow fever vaccination. Each CDR3 protein is one row after TCRdb ran MiXCR on the 5' RACE reads. The sample yields about 220,000 distinct CDR3 sequences, approximately 3.3% seen once. The source was CD4+ T cells sorted from PBMCs, collected 10 days after the yellow fever booster vaccination. The receptors stem from a man between 18 and 35 years old who received the YFV17D yellow fever vaccine.

The chain links TRBV20-1 to TRBJ2-5; D may be TRBD2 (7 bases). This CDR3 is 13 amino acids long. Trimming left V 6 bases short and J 6 bases short, with 17 bases between. Germline CDR1 DFQATT, CDR2 SNEGSKA (reference sequence). The CDR3 loop reads CSAPIEGGQTQYF. CDR3 nucleotides: TGCAGTGCCCCTATAGAGGGGGGGCAGACCCAGTACTTC.

The V gene is TRBV5-1, the J gene TRBJ2-1; D may correspond to TRBD1 or TRBD2 (7 bases each). CDR1 is SGHRS, CDR2 YFSETQ, per germline. The CDR3 runs to 15 residues. Deletions cut 4 bases from V and 3 bases from J, with 14 bases between. CDR3 sequence reads: CASSPGGQSYNEQFF. CDR3 DNA: TGCGCCAGCAGCCCGGGGGGACAGAGCTACAATGAGCAGTTCTTC.

This clonotype was observed a few times. The chain joins TRBV9 to TRBJ1-6; no clear D gene. V lost 4 bases to trimming and J lost 0 bases, with 14 bases between them. Germline values: CDR1 SGDLS, CDR2 YYNGEE. The CDR3 spans 17 residues. This CDR3 is CASSPRGGSSYNSPLHF. The CDR3 region has the DNA TGTGCCAGCAGCCCCCGGGGAGGGAGCTCCTATAATTCACCCCTCCACTTT.

This clonotype was seen a handful of times. This chain joins TRBV20-1 and TRBJ2-3, with D hard to call. Trimming pared 5 bases from V and 2 bases from J, leaving 17 bases between. The CDR3 has 15 amino acids. Germline CDR1 and CDR2: DFQATT and SNEGSKA (reference sequence). The CDR3 loop reads CSARPEAPTTDTQYF. The CDR3, as DNA: TGCAGTGCTCGTCCCGAGGCTCCAACCACAGATACGCAGTATTTT.

This chain uses TRBV12-3 or TRBV12-4 with TRBJ1-1, with D uncertain. The CDR3 runs 11 residues. Trimming shortened V by 3 bases and J by 6 bases, and 5 bases separated the two germline ends. CDR3 DNA sequence: TGTGCCAGCAGTTTTTTCTCTGAAGCTTTCTTT. The encoded protein is CASSFFSEAFF.

This chain connects TRBV5-1 to TRBJ1-1; D is ambiguous. Germline CDR1 and CDR2: SGHRS and YFSETQ. The CDR3 consists of 14 residues. Trimming took off 1 base at V and 0 bases at J, with 7 bases between the two ends. For the CDR3, the DNA is TGCGCCAGCAGCTTGCCGGGAGTGAACACTGAAGCTTTCTTT. This translates into CASSLPGVNTEAFF.

In its sample, this clonotype was seen many times. The CDR3 loop is CASSLGGSGYQETQYF. The CDR3, as DNA: TGCGCCAGCAGCTTGGGCGGTAGCGGTTACCAAGAGACCCAGTACTTC. This chain connects TRBV5-1 to TRBJ2-5, with D possibly matching TRBD2 (6 bases). Between the trimmed V and J ends, which lost 0 bases and 0 bases, there was a span of 12 bases. CDR3 length: 16 residues. The germline gives CDR1 SGHRS, CDR2 YFSETQ.

This clonotype was picked up many times. J is TRBJ2-1 and V is TRBV11-2, with a possible D match to TRBD2 (6 bases). V dropped 4 bases and J dropped 7 bases, with 11 bases sitting between them. Germline CDR1 reads SGHAT; CDR2 reads FQNNGV. There are 13 residues in the CDR3. CDR3 bases: TGTGCCAGCAGCTCCGGGACTGGGAATGAGCAGTTCTTC. This encodes CASSSGTGNEQFF.

The chain couples TRBV19 to TRBJ2-7, with 9 bases lining up with TRBD1. The germline V gene has CDR1 LNHDA and CDR2 SQIVND (reference sequence). V was clipped by 3 bases and J by 7 bases; unmatched bases: 13. CDR3 length: 16 residues. For the CDR3, the DNA is TGTGCCAGTAGTATCGGCAGGACAGGGGCCTACGGGGAGCAGTACTTC. This translates into CASSIGRTGAYGEQYF.

In this sample, this clonotype turned up a few times. The chain carries TRBV9 and TRBJ2-3, with TRBD2 identical over 10 bases. The CDR3 is 16 residues long. J lost 2 bases, V lost 4 bases, and 7 bases had no gene match. Germline V CDR1 and CDR2: SGDLS, YYNGEE. This chain's CDR3 is CASSPRTSGFTDTQYF. The CDR3 DNA is TGTGCCAGCAGCCCCCGGACTAGCGGTTTCACAGATACGCAGTATTTT.